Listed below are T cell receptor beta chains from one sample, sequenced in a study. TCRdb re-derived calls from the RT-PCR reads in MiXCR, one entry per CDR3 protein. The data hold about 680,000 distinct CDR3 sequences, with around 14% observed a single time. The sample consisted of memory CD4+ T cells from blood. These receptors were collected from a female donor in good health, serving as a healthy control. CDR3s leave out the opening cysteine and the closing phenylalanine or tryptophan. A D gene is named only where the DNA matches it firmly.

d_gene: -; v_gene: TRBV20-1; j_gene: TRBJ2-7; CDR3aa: SATGFGFHEQY
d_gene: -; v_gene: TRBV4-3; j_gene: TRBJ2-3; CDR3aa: ASSQDSRGVDTQY
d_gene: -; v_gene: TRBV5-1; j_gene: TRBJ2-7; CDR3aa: ASSLDGATLGEQY
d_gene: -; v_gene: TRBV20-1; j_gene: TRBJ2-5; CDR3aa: SASVPELLETQY
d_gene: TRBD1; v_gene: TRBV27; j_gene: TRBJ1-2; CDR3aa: ASSAEQGLYGYT
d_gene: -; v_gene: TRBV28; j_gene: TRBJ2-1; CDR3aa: ASRSPPGGPNEQF
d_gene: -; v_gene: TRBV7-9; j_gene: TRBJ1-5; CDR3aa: ASSGVEGNQPQH
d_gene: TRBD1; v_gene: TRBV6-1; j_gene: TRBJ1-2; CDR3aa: ASRRDRRSGIDGYT
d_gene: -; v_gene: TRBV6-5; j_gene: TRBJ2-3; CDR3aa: ASSKGGADTQY
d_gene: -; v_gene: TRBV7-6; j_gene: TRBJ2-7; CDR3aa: ASSLGTAAEGEQY
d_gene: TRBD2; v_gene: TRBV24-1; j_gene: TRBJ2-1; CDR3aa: ATSDPSGSSYNEQF
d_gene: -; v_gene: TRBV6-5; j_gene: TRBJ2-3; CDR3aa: ASSYLGYSPGDTQY
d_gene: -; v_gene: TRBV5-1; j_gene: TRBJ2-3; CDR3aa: ASSPDSSTDTQY
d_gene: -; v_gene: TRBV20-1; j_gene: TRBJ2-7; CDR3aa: SARLGWSAGEQY
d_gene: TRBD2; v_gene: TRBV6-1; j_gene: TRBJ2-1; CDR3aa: ASSESGTTSGRSEQF
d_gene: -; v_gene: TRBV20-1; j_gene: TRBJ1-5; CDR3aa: SASINRINQPQH
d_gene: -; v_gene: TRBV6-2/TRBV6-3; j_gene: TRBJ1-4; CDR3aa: ASSYSTANEKLF
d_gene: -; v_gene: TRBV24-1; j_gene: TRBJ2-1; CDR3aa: ATSVPGDNEQF
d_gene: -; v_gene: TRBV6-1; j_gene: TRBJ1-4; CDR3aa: ASSLHRDPNEKLF
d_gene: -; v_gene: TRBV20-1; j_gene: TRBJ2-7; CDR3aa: RAKGDYEQY
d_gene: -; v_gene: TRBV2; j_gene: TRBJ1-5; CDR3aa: ASSPGLSFYSNQPQH
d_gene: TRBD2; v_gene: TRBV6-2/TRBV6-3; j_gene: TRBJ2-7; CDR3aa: ASSPGLAVPSEQY
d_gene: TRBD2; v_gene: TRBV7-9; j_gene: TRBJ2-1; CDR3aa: ASSLVGGRDEQF
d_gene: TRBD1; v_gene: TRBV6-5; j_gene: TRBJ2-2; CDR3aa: ASTYRLGGIEGGELF
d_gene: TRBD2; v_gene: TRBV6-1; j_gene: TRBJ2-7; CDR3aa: ASSSSGPYEQY
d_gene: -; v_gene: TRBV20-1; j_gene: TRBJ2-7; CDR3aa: SAVLGPRGEQY
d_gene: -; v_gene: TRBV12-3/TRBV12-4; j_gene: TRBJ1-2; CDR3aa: ASRETGANYGYT
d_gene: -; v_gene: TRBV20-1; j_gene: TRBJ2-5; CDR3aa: SASQSLQTQY
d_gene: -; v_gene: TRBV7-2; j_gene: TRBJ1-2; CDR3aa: ASSEYGQARTGGYT
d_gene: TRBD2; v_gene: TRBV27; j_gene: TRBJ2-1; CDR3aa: ASSSPGLATARF